Detailed here is one TCR beta chain. What it recognizes is unknown. The data are from a study of T cell responses to AZD1222 COVID-19 vaccine. Study conclusions and caveats: White British ancestry dominated among donors, who included more females, and clonal diversity was possibly underestimated. Mapped onto spike, vaccine-associated CD4 TCRs spanned it and were dominant at 160-218 and 743-854. Close to half of spike-specific TCRs reportedly recognize unmutated variant regions. Two AZD1222 administrations were followed by greater Spike-specific TCR breadth and depth.

The CDR3 totals 16 residues. The germline V gene encodes CDR1 LGHDT and CDR2 YNNKEL (reference sequence). Trimming pared 1 base from V and 4 bases from J, leaving 16 bases between. Clones were sequenced by immunoSEQ multiplex PCR, and TCRdb holds only the in-frame ones, with some missing. This sample yields about 130,000 clones, of which nearly 90% are seen a single time; around 5% belongs to the top ten. This clonotype was sampled from an adult who received the AZD1222 COVID-19 vaccine. The sequencing here drew on peripheral blood, taken 28 days after the second AZD1222 dose. This chain joins TRBV3-1 (or the pseudogene TRBV3-2) and TRBJ1-1, with D hard to call. The CDR3 DNA reads as TGTGCCAGCAGCCAAGTTCCGCACCCTACCAGCACTGAAGCTTTCTTT. This codes for CASSQVPHPTSTEAFF.